Shown below are 19 T cell receptor beta chains from a single sample sequenced in a study of T cell clusters in autoimmune cytopenias (dated by TCRdb to 2018 to 2020). TRB amplification used approximately 250 ng of peripheral blood genomic DNA, tens of thousands of genome equivalents, per sample. Sequenced on an Illumina MiSeq. TRB rearrangements were amplified by multiplex PCR using a touch-down protocol with TRB-A and TRB-B primer pools mixed in one tube. After reprocessing by TCRdb, each CDR3 protein sequence is one entry, and no DNA is given. This sample's table lists 6,000 to 9,500 distinct CDR3 sequences. Of the sample, more than 4% falls within the top ten clones. The sample comprised peripheral blood. The origin of the receptors is a human donor with an autoimmune cytopenia or autoimmune hepatitis (not recorded which).

This chain connects TRBV10-3 to TRBJ2-2; the TRBD1 assignment by TCRdb is unverifiable without DNA. Per germline, CDR1 ENHRY and CDR2 SYGVKD. This CDR3 has 16 residues. This CDR3 reads CAISGPTGENTGELFF.

The V and J genes are TRBV30 and TRBJ1-4; no DNA is available, so the TRBD1 call from TCRdb remains unchecked. There are 18 residues in the CDR3. Looked up from germline, CDR1 is GTSNPN and CDR2 is SVGIG (reference sequence). The CDR3 reads CAWSFRPGQKIVREKLFF. Using reference TRBV30 and TRBJ1-4 for the parts outside the CDR3, the full variable domain is SQTIHQWPATLVQPVGSPLSLECTVEGTSNPNLYWYRQAAGRGLQLLFYSVGIGQISSEVPQNLSASRPQDRQFILSSKKLLLSDSGFYLCAWSFRPGQKIVREKLFFGSGTQLSVL.

The rearrangement links TRBV6-5 to TRBJ2-4; TCRdb returns TRBD1, unconfirmable since there is no DNA. Per germline, CDR1 MNHEY and CDR2 SVGAGI. This CDR3 has 19 amino acids. The CDR3 spells CASADRAETTGRPKNIQYF.

This chain uses TRBV18 with TRBJ2-5. The CDR3 has 13 amino acids. Germline V gives CDR1 KGHSH, CDR2 LQKENI. CDR3 protein: CASSPTPDVAQYF.

Here the CDR3 reads CASSNILEETQYF. This chain uses TRBV6-2 or TRBV6-3 with TRBJ2-5; TCRdb outputs TRBD2, but without DNA this stays unchecked. CDR3 length: 13 amino acids. CDR1 is MNHEY and CDR2 is SVGEGT in the germline V gene.

V usage is TRBV20-1 and J usage is TRBJ1-1; lacking DNA, the TRBD1 call made by TCRdb goes unchecked. The length of the CDR3 is 14 residues. Looked up from germline, CDR1 is DFQATT and CDR2 is SNEGSKA (reference sequence). This CDR3 is CSAVPGTLNTEAFF.

J is TRBJ2-1 and V is TRBV14; lacking DNA, the TRBD2 call made by TCRdb goes unchecked. CDR3 size: 17 residues. CDR1 is SGHDN and CDR2 is FVKESK in the germline V gene. This chain's CDR3 is CASSQDGGLAAYNEQFF.

The chain combines TRBV20-1 with TRBJ2-1; TCRdb calls TRBD2, which cannot be checked without DNA. Germline values: CDR1 DFQATT, CDR2 SNEGSKA (reference sequence). CDR3 size: 15 residues. CDR3: CSASSKPGLYNEQFF.

This clonotype registers medium-sized by frequency. The chain uses TRBV7-9 and TRBJ1-5. Germline V gives CDR1 SEHNR, CDR2 FQNEAQ (reference sequence). This CDR3 has 12 residues. This CDR3 is CASSKGNQPQHF. The full variable domain, rest sourced from reference TRBV7-9 and TRBJ1-5, is DTGVSQNPRHKITKRGQNVTFRCDPISEHNRLYWYRQTLGQGPEFLTYFQNEAQLEKSRLLSDRFSAERPKGSFSTLEIQRTEQGDSAMYLCASSKGNQPQHFGDGTRLSIL.

The chain is built from TRBV5-3 and TRBJ2-7; TCRdb selects TRBD2, and the lack of DNA leaves this call unchecked. TRBV5-3 is sorted into the ORF group, with uncertain function. This CDR3 contains 15 residues. Here the CDR3 reads CARSSHGGGRYEQYF.

Judged by frequency, this clonotype is medium-sized. The J gene is TRBJ2-7, the V gene TRBV12-3 or TRBV12-4; TCRdb gives TRBD2 as the D gene, but with no DNA this cannot be confirmed. There are 14 residues in the CDR3. The CDR3 loop is CASSAGLAGGEQYF.

V usage is TRBV27 and J usage is TRBJ2-5; there is no DNA to check the TCRdb D call of TRBD1. CDR1 MNHEY and CDR2 SMNVEV come from the germline V gene (reference sequence). The CDR3 extends over 14 amino acids. The CDR3 loop is CASSLSGGVETQYF.

By frequency, this clonotype registers medium-sized (0.01 to 0.1%). The rearrangement joins TRBV5-1 to TRBJ2-6. This CDR3 has 15 residues. CDR1 SGHRS and CDR2 YFSETQ come from the germline V gene. This chain's CDR3 is CASSSQAPGANVLTF.

This clonotype registers medium-sized by frequency. The rearrangement joins TRBV7-2 to TRBJ2-2; TCRdb returns TRBD1, unconfirmable since there is no DNA. Germline-derived CDR1 and CDR2 are SGHTA and FQGNSA. The CDR3 has 15 amino acids. The CDR3 region is CASSLVGGADGELFF. Combining the CDR3 with reference TRBV7-2 and TRBJ2-2 gives the whole variable domain GAGVSQSPSNKVTEKGKDVELRCDPISGHTALYWYRQSLGQGLEFLIYFQGNSAPDKSGLPSDRFSAERTGGSVSTLTIQRTQQEDSAVYLCASSLVGGADGELFFGEGSRLTVL.

Considering frequency, this clonotype is medium-sized (0.01 to 0.1%). The V and J genes are TRBV6-2 or TRBV6-3 and TRBJ1-2. This CDR3 comprises 14 residues. Germline V gene lookup returns CDR1 MNHEY and CDR2 SVGEGT. CDR3 residues: CASSYTSASYGYTF.

The chain joins TRBV6-4 to TRBJ2-3; TCRdb's D call of TRBD1 is untestable without DNA. Germline V gives CDR1 MRHNA, CDR2 SNTAGT. The CDR3 has 13 residues. The CDR3: CASSPAPGTAQYF.

By frequency, this clonotype is medium-sized. The chain employs TRBV6-5 and TRBJ1-3. This CDR3 has 14 amino acids. In germline, CDR1 is MNHEY, CDR2 SVGAGI. CDR3 in amino acids: CASSRRETGNTIYF.

This chain uses TRBV6-2 or TRBV6-3 with TRBJ2-1; TCRdb designates TRBD2, a call that cannot be tested without DNA. CDR3 length: 15 amino acids. Germline assignment: CDR1 MNHEY and CDR2 SVGEGT. CDR3 protein: CASLGWLAGDNEQFF.

This clonotype is deemed medium-sized by its frequency. The J gene is TRBJ1-6, the V gene TRBV24-1; TCRdb gives TRBD1 as the D gene, but with no DNA this cannot be confirmed. The CDR3 runs to 19 residues. Germline CDR1 KGHDR, CDR2 SFDVKD. CDR3 in amino acids: CATSDTTFYTSGIGSPLHF.